This entry features one T cell receptor (beta chain) sequence. Sequencing used immunoSEQ multiplex PCR; TCRdb keeps in-frame clones, though not all of them. The sample has about 66,000 clones; under 90% are singletons. CDR1 LNHDA and CDR2 SQIVND come from the germline V gene (reference sequence). The length of the CDR3 is 14 residues. Trimming stripped 7 bases from V and 1 base from J, with 11 bases between. The data originate from a study of blood T cell repertoires in COVID-19. The chain uses TRBV19 and TRBJ1-5, with a tentative D call TRBD1 (6 bases). Sequencing was carried out using peripheral blood. The TCR was taken from a man aged 55 to 69 with acute or convalescent COVID-19. CDR3 nucleotides: TGTGCCAGTAAGGGTGACAGGAGCAATCAGCCCCAGCATTTT. This translates into CASKGDRSNQPQHF.